Shown below are 15 T cell receptor beta chains from a single sample sequenced in a study of cytomegalovirus exposure and HLA in healthy donors. Both 60 Vbeta primers and 13 Jbeta primers went into the PCR. Assay: immunoSEQ multiplex PCR; the TCRdb copy retains only in-frame clones and omits some. The sample contains 200,000 to 250,000 clones, about two thirds of which appear only once. Material for sequencing was PBMCs. These receptors all come from a middle-aged man in good health and CMV-seropositive.

The chain joins TRBV7-2 to TRBJ2-5; the D gene is possibly TRBD1 (6 bases). Trimming removed 2 bases from V and 6 bases from J, with 16 bases in between. Germline values: CDR1 SGHTA, CDR2 FQGNSA. There are 15 residues in the CDR3. This CDR3 reads CASSLRQARRQTQYF. The CDR3, as DNA: TGTGCCAGCAGCTTAAGACAGGCGCGACGACAGACCCAGTACTTC.

This chain links TRBV5-1 with TRBJ2-3, with TRBD2 identical over 7 bases. V was pared by 1 base and J by 1 base, with 3 bases of the junction left unmatched. Germline lookup yields CDR1 SGHRS and CDR2 YFSETQ. The CDR3 is 15 amino acids. CDR3 residues: CASSLTGRGTDTQYF. In DNA form, the CDR3 reads TGCGCCAGCAGCTTGACGGGGAGGGGCACAGATACGCAGTATTTT.

The CDR3 nucleotides are TGCGCCAGGACCGGAATGGGCGGGGGGGCCGGGGACCAAGAGACCCAGTACTTC. It codes for CARTGMGGGAGDQETQYF. The chain has TRBV10-1 and TRBJ2-5; 9 nucleotides agree with TRBD2. Germline loops: CDR1 WNHNN, CDR2 SYGVQD (reference sequence). J was trimmed by 0 bases and V by 9 bases; bases with no gene match: 17. The CDR3 runs to 18 residues.

The chain couples TRBV5-1 to TRBJ2-2; 10 nucleotides align to TRBD2. The V gene end was trimmed by 0 bases and the J gene end by 6 bases; junction bases not matched to a gene: 5. The CDR3 totals 16 residues. Germline V gene data show CDR1 as SGHRS and CDR2 as YFSETQ. In nucleotides, the CDR3 is TGCGCCAGCAGCTTGGTTCAGCGGGGGGGCGCCGGGGAGCTGTTTTTT. Its protein product is CASSLVQRGGAGELFF.

The chain employs TRBV7-2 and TRBJ2-1, with D tentatively TRBD1 (6 bases). CDR1 is SGHTA and CDR2 is FQGNSA in the germline V gene. The V end was cut by 6 bases, the J end by 4 bases, with 19 bases between. CDR3 length: 16 residues. The CDR3 DNA is TGTGCCAGCAGTACGAGGGCGGACAGACGATACAATGAGCAGTTCTTC. This gives the protein CASSTRADRRYNEQFF.

V and J are TRBV19 and TRBJ2-1; a possible D gene is TRBD1 (6 bases). The CDR3 is 16 residues long. Per germline, CDR1 LNHDA and CDR2 SQIVND (reference sequence). Trimming removed 6 bases at V and 7 bases at J, with 22 bases between. The CDR3 DNA reads TGTGCCAGTAGCAGTAGTGTCGGACAGACAATGAATGAGCAGTTCTTC. Translating gives CASSSSVGQTMNEQFF.

The chain carries TRBV4-1 and TRBJ2-1; no firm D call. Germline CDR1 and CDR2: MGHRA and YSYEKL. The CDR3 has 15 amino acids. V was clipped by 0 bases and J by 7 bases, with 13 bases between them. CDR3 sequence: CASSQDRRAANEQFF. The CDR3 DNA sequence: TGCGCCAGCAGCCAAGATAGGAGAGCAGCAAATGAGCAGTTCTTC.

This chain connects TRBV6-1 to TRBJ1-3; D gene ambiguous. The CDR3 length is 15 residues. Germline V CDR1 and CDR2: MNHNS, SASEGT. V shed 6 bases and J shed 0 bases, with 12 bases lying between them. The CDR3 reads CASSLAGFSGNTIYF. CDR3 DNA: TGTGCCAGCAGCCTAGCCGGGTTCTCTGGAAACACCATATATTTT.

The chain has TRBV6-5 and TRBJ2-7, with 9 nucleotides matching TRBD2. J lost 0 bases, V lost 6 bases, and 6 bases had no gene match. Per germline, CDR1 MNHEY and CDR2 SVGAGI. CDR3 length: 15 residues. The CDR3 region is CASSNSGGFSYEQYF. The CDR3, as DNA: TGTGCCAGCAGCAATAGCGGGGGCTTCTCCTACGAGCAGTACTTC.

The genes are TRBV4-1 and TRBJ2-5; 12 positions match TRBD1. The CDR3 has 17 amino acids. The germline V gene encodes CDR1 MGHRA and CDR2 YSYEKL. V shed 4 bases, J shed 3 bases, and the junction held 9 bases outside the gene matches. The CDR3 nucleotides read TGCGCCAGCAGCCCCGGAGCCGGGACAGGGGGCAAAGAGACCCAGTACTTC. Protein: CASSPGAGTGGKETQYF.

CDR3 sequence reads: CASSLALGGNEQFF. DNA for the CDR3: TGTGCCAGCAGCTTAGCGCTCGGGGGCAATGAGCAGTTCTTC. The gene calls are TRBV7-2 and TRBJ2-1; the D gene is possibly TRBD2 (6 bases). The CDR3 is 14 residues long. Germline V gives CDR1 SGHTA, CDR2 FQGNSA. V was trimmed by 0 bases and J by 6 bases, leaving 9 bases between them.

The rearrangement uses TRBV27 and TRBJ1-5; tentatively, D is TRBD1 (5 bases). The germline V and J ends were trimmed by 5 bases and 7 bases, with 18 bases remaining between them. Germline-derived CDR1 and CDR2 are MNHEY and SMNVEV (reference sequence). This CDR3 is 15 amino acids long. The CDR3 DNA reads TGTGCCAGCAGTCCTCCCGGGGGAACCGGGCAGCCCCAGCATTTT. It yields the protein CASSPPGGTGQPQHF.

This chain joins TRBV27 and TRBJ1-3, with D uncertain. This CDR3 is built from 14 residues. Germline V gene data show CDR1 as MNHEY and CDR2 as SMNVEV (reference sequence). Trimming cost V 3 bases and J 1 base, with 7 bases left between them. The CDR3 sequence: CASSFRGSGNTIYF. The CDR3 coding sequence is TGTGCCAGCAGTTTTCGGGGTTCTGGAAACACCATATATTTT.

In this sample, this clone turned up once. The chain combines TRBV6-5 with TRBJ1-1; TRBD1 is a possible D gene (6 bases). Trimming removed 4 bases from V and 5 bases from J, with 14 bases in between. The CDR3 runs 14 residues. Looked up from germline, CDR1 is MNHEY and CDR2 is SVGAGI. The CDR3, as DNA: TGTGCCAGCAGTTGGACAGTCCGGGTTACTGAAGCTTTCTTT. Translated: CASSWTVRVTEAFF.

This clone appeared once. The chain uses TRBV19 and TRBJ2-5; D may be TRBD2 (7 bases). CDR3 length equals 13 residues. Germline CDR1 is LNHDA and CDR2 is SQIVND (reference sequence). V shed 6 bases and J shed 5 bases, with 13 bases lying between them. The CDR3 DNA reads TGTGCCAGTAGCCTACAGGGAGGGGAGACCCAGTACTTC. Its protein product is CASSLQGGETQYF.